Following are 29 T cell receptor beta chains from one sample sequenced in a study of T cells expressing NK-cell markers. Following a re-call of the 5' RACE reads, TCRdb has one entry per CDR3 protein and lacks DNA. This table lists around 100,000 distinct CDR3 sequences. The sample consisted of blood T cells: a sorted CD56 or NKG2C T cell subset, CD4+ or CD8+ T cells, or bulk PBMC T cells (not recorded which). The receptors shown here come from a woman between 18 and 70 years old in good health.

The chain carries TRBV6-1 and TRBJ2-3; as DNA is missing, the TRBD2 call by TCRdb cannot be tested. Germline CDR1 is MNHNS and CDR2 is SASEGT. This CDR3 has 16 amino acids. The CDR3: CASSLASGSSTDTQYF.

CDR3 amino acids: CASRQTGELFF. The chain joins TRBV12-3 or TRBV12-4 to TRBJ2-2. CDR3 length: 11 amino acids.

CDR3 residues: CASSLLDRNYGYTF. This chain joins TRBV4-1 and TRBJ1-2. CDR3 length: 14 amino acids. CDR1 and CDR2 from the germline V gene are MGHRA and YSYEKL.

This chain links TRBV2 with TRBJ1-4; TCRdb calls TRBD1, which cannot be checked without DNA. CDR1 is SNHLY, CDR2 FYNNEI, per germline. There are 16 residues in the CDR3. CDR3 residues: CASSGTGLLVNEKLFF.

The chain couples TRBV5-5 to TRBJ1-1. CDR3 length equals 13 residues. Germline V CDR1 and CDR2: SGHKS, YYEKEE (reference sequence). CDR3 protein: CASSLEASTEAFF.

The V gene is TRBV6-4, the J gene TRBJ1-1; TCRdb returns TRBD1, unconfirmable since there is no DNA. Germline CDR1 MRHNA, CDR2 SNTAGT. The CDR3 is 14 residues long. The CDR3 sequence: CASSDSEETGAAFF.

The J gene is TRBJ2-7, the V gene TRBV28; as DNA is missing, the TRBD2 call by TCRdb cannot be tested. The CDR3 runs 14 residues. In germline, CDR1 is MDHEN, CDR2 SYDVKM. The CDR3 spells CASSLRVSRYEQYF.

The V gene is TRBV3-1, the J gene TRBJ1-1; TCRdb indicates TRBD1, and absent DNA this call remains unverified. The CDR3 runs to 14 residues. Germline V gene data show CDR1 as LGHDT and CDR2 as YNNKEL (reference sequence). The CDR3 spells CASSHLPGNTEAFF.

V usage is TRBV7-9 and J usage is TRBJ2-5; TCRdb returns TRBD1, unconfirmable since there is no DNA. Germline lookup yields CDR1 SEHNR and CDR2 FQNEAQ (reference sequence). This CDR3 has 15 amino acids. CDR3 in amino acids: CASSPVDRGQETQYF.

This chain uses TRBV20-1 with TRBJ2-7; TCRdb names TRBD2, which stays unverified in the absence of DNA. The length of the CDR3 is 16 residues. Germline-derived CDR1 and CDR2 are DFQATT and SNEGSKA (reference sequence). The CDR3 protein is CSASALAGGIPYEQYF.

The V gene is TRBV12-3 or TRBV12-4, the J gene TRBJ2-1; TCRdb picks TRBD2, but there is no DNA to check that call. The CDR3 length is 15 residues. This chain's CDR3 is CASRDGTSAYNEQFF.

The V and J genes are TRBV11-2 and TRBJ2-1; TCRdb's D call of TRBD1 is untestable without DNA. This CDR3 spans 16 amino acids. The germline CDR1 and CDR2 sequences are SGHAT and FQNNGV. The CDR3 reads CASSLDAGGPATEQFF.

The chain uses TRBV20-1 and TRBJ2-7; TCRdb names TRBD2, which stays unverified in the absence of DNA. The CDR3 runs to 14 residues. Germline values: CDR1 DFQATT, CDR2 SNEGSKA (reference sequence). The CDR3 protein is CSNLKIAGALEQYF.

V gene TRBV12-3 or TRBV12-4 combines with J gene TRBJ1-5; there is no DNA to check the TCRdb D call of TRBD1. The length of the CDR3 is 15 residues. The CDR3 reads CASSLYDRNNQPQHF.

The J gene is TRBJ2-5, the V gene TRBV12-3 or TRBV12-4; TCRdb's D call, TRBD1, is unchecked because there is no DNA. This CDR3 region has 15 residues. The CDR3 here is CASGRLKGQGETQYF.

The chain combines TRBV5-1 with TRBJ2-3; TCRdb's D gene call, TRBD1, goes unchecked for lack of DNA. CDR1 and CDR2 from the germline V gene are SGHRS and YFSETQ. The length of the CDR3 is 15 residues. CDR3 sequence reads: CASSPGTGLTDTQYF.

The chain employs TRBV7-2 and TRBJ1-2; TCRdb calls TRBD1, which cannot be checked without DNA. The germline V gene encodes CDR1 SGHTA and CDR2 FQGNSA. This CDR3 is 15 amino acids long. The CDR3 spells CASRPRGAAIYGYTF.

The V call is TRBV11-2, the J call TRBJ2-7; the D gene TCRdb calls, TRBD2, cannot be checked with no DNA. This CDR3 contains 13 residues. CDR1 SGHAT and CDR2 FQNNGV come from the germline V gene. The CDR3 loop is CASRQPSGYEQYF.

The chain joins TRBV28 to TRBJ2-1; TCRdb calls TRBD1, which cannot be checked without DNA. The CDR3 consists of 17 residues. Per germline, CDR1 MDHEN and CDR2 SYDVKM. The CDR3 loop is CASKTLSATGEYNEQFF.

The rearrangement links TRBV7-9 to TRBJ1-2. The CDR3 has 15 amino acids. The germline CDR1 and CDR2 sequences are SEHNR and FQNEAQ (reference sequence). The CDR3 sequence is CASSLAVGANYGYTF. Looking up the rest from reference TRBV7-9 and TRBJ1-2 gives the full variable domain: DTGVSQNPRHKITKRGQNVTFRCDPISEHNRLYWYRQTLGQGPEFLTYFQNEAQLEKSRLLSDRFSAERPKGSFSTLEIQRTEQGDSAMYLCASSLAVGANYGYTFGSGTRLTVV.

The chain's CDR3 is CASSRTSGGELWQFF. J is TRBJ2-1 and V is TRBV11-2; without DNA, the TCRdb call of TRBD2 cannot be checked. Germline V gene lookup returns CDR1 SGHAT and CDR2 FQNNGV. There are 15 residues in the CDR3.

The chain carries TRBV7-2 and TRBJ2-2. CDR1 and CDR2 (germline): SGHTA, FQGNSA. The CDR3 is made up of 16 amino acids. The CDR3 is CASSSDVGTNTGELFF.

This chain links TRBV7-9 with TRBJ2-1; absent DNA, TCRdb's TRBD1 call cannot be checked. Germline V CDR1 and CDR2: SEHNR, FQNEAQ (reference sequence). This CDR3 has 16 amino acids. The CDR3: CASSLGGQGARNEQFF.

The chain carries TRBV9 and TRBJ2-7. This CDR3 is 14 amino acids long. The germline gives CDR1 SGDLS, CDR2 YYNGEE. The CDR3 here is CASSVEPVPHEQYF.

The chain links TRBV19 to TRBJ2-1; the D gene TCRdb calls, TRBD2, cannot be checked with no DNA. CDR1 LNHDA and CDR2 SQIVND come from the germline V gene (reference sequence). CDR3 length: 15 amino acids. This chain's CDR3 is CASSSLAGGYNEQFF.

The chain carries TRBV30 and TRBJ2-1; without DNA, the TCRdb call of TRBD2 cannot be checked. Germline V gene lookup returns CDR1 GTSNPN and CDR2 SVGIG (reference sequence). The length of the CDR3 is 15 residues. This CDR3 is CAWGHGAGVFNEQFF.

The chain is built from TRBV7-2 and TRBJ2-2; there is no DNA to check the TCRdb D call of TRBD2. This CDR3 has 16 amino acids. Germline V gene sequence: CDR1 SGHTA, CDR2 FQGNSA. The CDR3 loop reads CASSLRLAGDTGELFF. The variable domain in full, completed from reference TRBV7-2 and TRBJ2-2, reads GAGVSQSPSNKVTEKGKDVELRCDPISGHTALYWYRQSLGQGLEFLIYFQGNSAPDKSGLPSDRFSAERTGGSVSTLTIQRTQQEDSAVYLCASSLRLAGDTGELFFGEGSRLTVL.

The rearrangement joins TRBV19 to TRBJ2-1; TCRdb outputs TRBD1, but without DNA this stays unchecked. The length of the CDR3 is 14 residues. CDR1 LNHDA and CDR2 SQIVND come from the germline V gene (reference sequence). This CDR3 is CASSGTGGSNEQFF. The full variable domain, in which reference TRBV19 and TRBJ2-1 provide the parts outside the CDR3, is DGGITQSPKYLFRKEGQNVTLSCEQNLNHDAMYWYRQDPGQGLRLIYYSQIVNDFQKGDIAEGYSVSREKKESFPLTVTSAQKNPTAFYLCASSGTGGSNEQFFGPGTRLTVL.

The chain joins TRBV9 to TRBJ2-2; TCRdb picks TRBD1, but there is no DNA to check that call. The CDR3 extends over 15 amino acids. Germline CDR1 and CDR2: SGDLS and YYNGEE. This CDR3 reads CASSLGDPNTGELFF.